This T cell receptor (beta chain) was retrieved from a study of regulatory T cells in long-lasting Graves disease. Overall study findings and caveats: Persistent disease exhibited a predilection for TRBV28, TRBJ1-2 and TRBJ2-5.

This CDR3 is built from 14 residues. Deletions cut 3 bases from V and 4 bases from J, with 11 bases between. Germline assignment: CDR1 SEHNR and CDR2 FQNEAQ (reference sequence). With regard to this clonotype: No antigen is known for it.

Building the TCR beta libraries relied on iRepertoire HTBI primers, and CDR3 regions underwent Arm-PCR. TCRdb redid the calling of the multiplex PCR reads with MiXCR, one entry per CDR3 protein. The sample lists around 500,000 distinct CDR3 sequences, around 12% occurring once. As to time point: newly diagnosed GD, antithyroid drugs for less than 3 months. Isolated PBMC RNA provided the starting material for the TCR library. This sample was also put to use in a study of T cells in Graves' hyperthyroidism and ophthalmopathy. That work states: Exclusion of patients followed from uncontrolled infection, other autoimmune disease, pregnancy or lactation. First-round RT-PCR with HTBI primers amplified the TCR CDR3 region.

The gene calls are TRBV7-9 and TRBJ2-3; D gene uncertain. The source is a woman in her twenties or thirties with Graves disease. Specimen: peripheral blood mononuclear cells (PBMCs), collected at new diagnosis, from a patient treated with antithyroid drugs. The chain's CDR3 is CASSFSDPPDTQYF. The CDR3 DNA sequence: TGTGCCAGCAGCTTCTCTGACCCCCCAGATACGCAGTATTTT.